The 22 T cell receptor beta chains below all came from one sample that was sequenced in a study of response to subunit inactivated influenza vaccine. MiXCR, applied by TCRdb to the RT-PCR reads, yields one record per CDR3 protein. The sample contains about 500,000 distinct CDR3 sequences, approximately 6.9% of which appear only once. The sample was PBMCs from blood, taken around 25 months after vaccination. The receptors here all came from a man aged 50 to 69 who received an inactivated influenza vaccine.

As to this clonotype: A read error may be the cause here, since a much bigger clone is one base away. The rearrangement links TRBV20-1 to TRBJ2-5; D ambiguous. CDR1 and CDR2 from the germline V gene are DFQATT and SNEGSKA (reference sequence). V was trimmed by 7 bases and J by 6 bases, leaving 18 bases between them. This CDR3 region has 13 residues. The CDR3 DNA is TGCAGTGGATTGCTGACCGGTGGAAAGACCCAGTACTTC. This encodes CSGLLTGGKTQYF.

This chain connects TRBV25-1 to TRBJ1-2; no firm D call. Trimming took off 1 base at V and 8 bases at J, with 14 bases between the two ends. The CDR3 runs to 14 residues. Germline values: CDR1 MGHDK, CDR2 SYGVNS. The CDR3 loop is CASSESGSWYGYTF. The CDR3 nucleotides read TGTGCCAGCAGTGAATCTGGGTCCTGGTACGGCTACACCTTC.

This clonotype was found a few times. This sequence joins TRBV3-1 and TRBJ1-3; D not certain. The germline V gene has CDR1 LGHDT and CDR2 YNNKEL (reference sequence). The CDR3 sequence is 15 residues long. V lost 1 base and J lost 4, with 11 bases in between. DNA of the CDR3: TGTGCCAGCAGCCAAGTTGCGAGGGCCGGAAACACCATATATTTT. Translated: CASSQVARAGNTIYF.

The table lists this clonotype with a few counts. The chain combines TRBV28 with TRBJ2-2, with D perhaps matching TRBD2 (6 bases). The V gene lost 6 bases and the J gene lost 4 bases, with 9 bases spanning the gap. The CDR3 covers 13 residues. The germline V gene has CDR1 MDHEN and CDR2 SYDVKM. CDR3 in DNA: TGTGCCAGCAGAGACGGGGGCACCGGGGAGCTGTTTTTT. Its translation: CASRDGGTGELFF.

This clonotype was picked up a small number of times. The rearrangement links TRBV24-1 to TRBJ2-1; 10 nucleotides match TRBD2. With V trimmed by 0 bases and J by 1 base, 8 bases remained unmatched. Germline V gene lookup returns CDR1 KGHDR and CDR2 SFDVKD. This CDR3 contains 19 residues. Here the CDR3 reads CATSDLPASGSSSYNEQFF. DNA of the CDR3: TGTGCCACCAGTGATTTGCCGGCTAGCGGGAGCTCGTCCTACAATGAGCAGTTCTTC.

This clonotype was detected only a few times. The rearrangement joins TRBV9 to TRBJ2-1, with 8 bases that match TRBD2. V was pared by 0 bases and J by 7 bases, with 6 bases of the junction left unmatched. Per germline, CDR1 SGDLS and CDR2 YYNGEE. This CDR3 is built from 15 residues. As DNA, the CDR3 is TGTGCCAGCAGCGTAGATGGGACTAGGAGAAATGAGCAGTTCTTC. Encoded protein: CASSVDGTRRNEQFF.

This chain connects TRBV7-2 to TRBJ2-1, with D unresolved. Looked up from germline, CDR1 is SGHTA and CDR2 is FQGNSA. CDR3 length equals 13 residues. The ends were cut back, 1 base at V and 9 bases at J, with 10 bases in the middle. CDR3 in DNA: TGTGCCAGCAGCTTAGGTGTATCAGTTGAGCAGTTCTTC. Protein product: CASSLGVSVEQFF.

This clonotype was seen more than once but under ten times. V and J are TRBV5-1 and TRBJ2-3; D possibly corresponds to TRBD2 (5 bases). The CDR3 runs 15 residues. Trimming removed 0 bases from V and 1 base from J, with 9 bases in between. Germline V gene data show CDR1 as SGHRS and CDR2 as YFSETQ. The chain's CDR3 is CASSLANSGTDTQYF. CDR3 bases: TGCGCCAGCAGCTTGGCAAATAGCGGCACAGATACGCAGTATTTT.

This clonotype has at least ten counts. The chain uses TRBV12-3 or TRBV12-4 and TRBJ1-2; D is unresolved. The CDR3 spans 13 residues. V shed 6 bases and J shed 5 bases, with 13 bases lying between them. DNA of the CDR3: TGTGCCAGCAGCCCCGACACCCGGTATGGCTACACCTTC. This translates into CASSPDTRYGYTF.

This clonotype was seen a handful of times. The chain joins TRBV5-1 to TRBJ2-6; D remains unclear. CDR1 and CDR2 from the germline V gene are SGHRS and YFSETQ. The CDR3 has 15 amino acids. Deletions cut 0 bases from V and 3 bases from J, with 7 bases between. The CDR3 is CASSLGINGANVLTF. The CDR3 DNA sequence: TGCGCCAGCAGCTTGGGTATTAATGGGGCCAACGTCCTGACTTTC.

This clonotype was detected many times. This rearrangement joins TRBV11-2 to TRBJ2-1; D is uncertain. This CDR3 spans 15 amino acids. Between the trimmed V and J ends, which lost 5 bases and 5 bases, there was a span of 16 bases. CDR1 is SGHAT and CDR2 is FQNNGV in the germline V gene. The CDR3 protein is CASSPYNGPNNEQFF. The CDR3 DNA sequence: TGTGCCAGCAGCCCCTACAACGGACCCAACAATGAGCAGTTCTTC.

The rearrangement joins TRBV20-1 to TRBJ2-1; 8 bases line up with TRBD1. Per the germline V gene, CDR1 is DFQATT and CDR2 is SNEGSKA (reference sequence). This CDR3 has 14 amino acids. With V trimmed by 5 bases and J by 6 bases, 9 bases remained unmatched. The CDR3 region is CSAQEITGGNEQFF. The DNA for the CDR3 is TGCAGTGCTCAAGAAATAACAGGGGGCAATGAGCAGTTCTTC.

At least ten counts were recorded for this clonotype. V gene TRBV4-3 combines with J gene TRBJ2-5; a weak D match, TRBD1 (5 bases). V gave up 1 base and J gave up 1 base, with 10 bases separating them. Germline-derived CDR1 and CDR2 are LGHNA and YSLEER. CDR3 size: 15 residues. Here the CDR3 reads CASSQGQQGQETQYF. As DNA, the CDR3 is TGCGCCAGCAGCCAAGGACAGCAGGGCCAAGAGACCCAGTACTTC.

The chain carries TRBV5-6 and TRBJ2-1; no reliable D call. Trimming stripped 0 bases from V and 4 bases from J, with 5 bases between. The germline gives CDR1 SGHDT, CDR2 YYEEEE. The CDR3 loop spans 13 amino acids. CDR3 residues: CASSLVLYNEQFF. The CDR3, as DNA: TGTGCCAGCAGCTTGGTCCTGTACAATGAGCAGTTCTTC.

The rearrangement joins TRBV4-3 to TRBJ2-1; no reliable D call. With 1 base removed from V and 3 bases from J, the gap between germline ends came to 10 bases. CDR1 and CDR2 (germline): LGHNA, YSLEER. This CDR3 has 15 residues. CDR3 DNA sequence: TGCGCCAGCAGCCAAGTCCCTCTCGGCTACAATGAGCAGTTCTTC. Protein product: CASSQVPLGYNEQFF.

This clonotype was observed a handful of times. This chain joins TRBV18 and TRBJ2-1, with 12 bases identical to TRBD1. Trimming removed 3 bases from V and 5 bases from J; junction bases left unmatched: 2. Germline values: CDR1 KGHSH, CDR2 LQKENI. The CDR3 runs 15 residues. The CDR3 loop reads CASSPGQGANNEQFF. In nucleotides, the CDR3 is TGTGCCAGCTCACCGGGACAGGGGGCGAACAATGAGCAGTTCTTC.

This clonotype was detected only a few times. The V and J genes are TRBV28 and TRBJ2-1; D possibly matches TRBD1 or TRBD2 (5 bases each). V was pared by 5 bases and J by 0 bases, with 14 bases between. Germline V gene sequence: CDR1 MDHEN, CDR2 SYDVKM. This CDR3 is built from 16 residues. The CDR3 coding sequence is TGTGCCAGCAGTATACTAGGACAAAGCTCCTACAATGAGCAGTTCTTC. Protein product: CASSILGQSSYNEQFF.

The V call is TRBV7-8, the J call TRBJ2-7, with a possible D match to TRBD1 (7 bases). The CDR3 runs 15 residues. CDR1 is SGHVS and CDR2 is FQNEAQ in the germline V gene. Trimming removed 5 bases from V and 3 bases from J, with 17 bases in between. The CDR3 is CASSPRQGGHYEQYF. CDR3 nucleotide sequence: TGTGCCAGCAGCCCCCGACAGGGAGGCCACTACGAGCAGTACTTC.

The V and J genes are TRBV20-1 and TRBJ2-5; TRBD1 aligns across 10 bases. J lost 5 bases, V lost 3 bases, and 6 bases had no gene match. CDR3 size: 14 residues. Looked up from germline, CDR1 is DFQATT and CDR2 is SNEGSKA (reference sequence). This chain's CDR3 is CSASRTGGGETQYF. The CDR3 bases are TGCAGTGCTAGCCGGACAGGGGGTGGGGAGACCCAGTACTTC.

This clonotype occurred a few times. This chain joins TRBV12-3 or TRBV12-4 and TRBJ1-2; 8 positions match TRBD1. The CDR3 runs 14 residues. The V gene end was trimmed by 0 bases and the J gene end by 8 bases; junction bases not matched to a gene: 5. The CDR3 protein is CASSLAGTGDGYTF. The CDR3 DNA reads as TGTGCCAGCAGTTTAGCCGGGACAGGTGACGGCTACACCTTC.

Many counts were recorded for this clonotype. The J gene is TRBJ1-1, the V gene TRBV29-1; D gene uncertain. This CDR3 is built from 13 residues. Germline V gives CDR1 SQVTM, CDR2 ANQGSEA. With 5 bases removed from V and 0 bases from J, the gap between germline ends came to 10 bases. CDR3: CSVRLGLNTEAFF. The CDR3 DNA follows: TGCAGCGTTCGCTTAGGGTTGAACACTGAAGCTTTCTTT.

This chain connects TRBV19 to TRBJ2-3; 10 bases map to TRBD2. The germline gives CDR1 LNHDA, CDR2 SQIVND (reference sequence). Trimming removed 5 bases from V and 2 bases from J; junction bases left unmatched: 4. This CDR3 contains 15 residues. As DNA, the CDR3 is TGTGCCAGTAGTGACCTAGCGGGGGCCACAGATACGCAGTATTTT. It codes for CASSDLAGATDTQYF.